This T cell receptor beta chain was retrieved from a study of T cell responses to AZD1222 COVID-19 vaccine. Study overall: Pooled in the analysis were second doses at about 4 or about 12 weeks.

TCRdb keeps only in-frame clones here, not all; method: immunoSEQ multiplex PCR. Among around 120,000 clones listed, approximately 90% were seen once. The origin of this receptor is an adult in good health. This specimen consisted of peripheral blood, obtained on day 0 of AZD1222 vaccination.

CDR3 sequence reads: CATSGSSSIGQFF. DNA of the CDR3: TGTGCCACCAGTGGTTCCTCTTCGATTGGGCAGTTCTTC. This rearrangement joins TRBV24-1 to TRBJ2-1; D is uncertain. Trimming took 5 bases from V and 12 from J, leaving 16 bases between them. Germline CDR1 KGHDR, CDR2 SFDVKD. The CDR3 has 13 amino acids.